A single sample gave rise to the 9 T cell receptor beta chains below, sequenced in a study of cytomegalovirus exposure and HLA in healthy donors. 13 Jbeta primers and 60 Vbeta primers were used for the PCR. Sequencing used immunoSEQ multiplex PCR; TCRdb keeps in-frame clones, though not all of them. The data contain about 63,000 clones, approximately 82% of them singletons. The source material was PBMCs. The receptor source for this set is a woman between 40 and 50 years old in good health and CMV-seropositive.

This chain uses TRBV13 with TRBJ2-2; 7 nucleotides line up with TRBD2. This CDR3 is built from 13 residues. V lost 5 bases to trimming and J lost 6 bases; unmatched junction nucleotides: 3. Germline CDR1 reads PRHDT; CDR2 reads FYEKMQ (reference sequence). The CDR3 is CASSIGLAGELFF. In DNA form, the CDR3 reads TGTGCCAGCAGCATTGGACTAGCCGGGGAGCTGTTTTTT.

This clone has only one observation. The rearrangement links TRBV18 to TRBJ1-2; tentative D call: TRBD1 (5 bases). The CDR3 contains 14 residues. V was shortened by 6 bases and J by 5 bases, with 16 bases between the two germline ends. Germline CDR1 reads KGHSH; CDR2 reads LQKENI. The chain's CDR3 is CASSTRGDEYGYTF. The DNA for the CDR3 is TGTGCCAGCTCTACCCGGGGGGATGAGTATGGCTACACCTTC.

The chain combines TRBV25-1 with TRBJ1-5, with D perhaps TRBD1 (6 bases). The CDR3 length is 15 residues. Germline V CDR1 and CDR2: MGHDK, SYGVNS. Between the trimmed V and J ends, which lost 6 bases and 5 bases, there was a span of 17 bases. The CDR3 sequence is CASSPGRDTYQPQHF. The CDR3 nucleotides read TGTGCCAGCAGCCCGGGGAGGGACACCTATCAGCCCCAGCATTTT.

The chain recombines TRBV27 with TRBJ1-6; possibly TRBD1 for D (5 bases). V lost 8 bases, J lost 6 bases, and 17 bases lay in between. This CDR3 is 15 amino acids long. Germline CDR1 MNHEY, CDR2 SMNVEV (reference sequence). The CDR3 DNA follows: TGTGCCAGCTTCGCGGGGCAGCCCATTAATTCACCCCTCCACTTT. It yields the protein CASFAGQPINSPLHF.

CDR3 nucleotides: TGTGCCAGCACCAGAGGGGGCGAGGAGACCCAGTACTTC. Encoded protein: CASTRGGEETQYF. The rearrangement links TRBV5-4 to TRBJ2-5; TRBD1 matches 7 bases. The CDR3 spans 13 residues. CDR1 SGHNT and CDR2 YYREEE come from the germline V gene (reference sequence). After removal of 6 bases from V and 5 bases from J, the junction contained 7 bases not matched to a gene.

This chain links TRBV29-1 with TRBJ2-6, with 9 bases aligning to TRBD1. The CDR3 loop spans 19 amino acids. The V segment lost 6 bases and the J segment 1 base; nucleotides outside the gene matches: 16. Germline CDR1 is SQVTM and CDR2 is ANQGSEA. The CDR3 DNA is TGCAGCGTCGCTAGAGGGACAGGGTTAATTGGTTCTGGGGCCAACGTCCTGACTTTC. Amino acids: CSVARGTGLIGSGANVLTF.

The rearrangement links TRBV10-3 to TRBJ2-7; no firm D call. Germline CDR1 ENHRY, CDR2 SYGVKD. There are 13 residues in the CDR3. Trimming stripped 8 bases from V and 5 bases from J, with 16 bases between. The DNA of the CDR3 is TGTGCCATCGCGGTTACCCCAGAGAACGAGCAGTACTTC. Translation: CAIAVTPENEQYF.

This rearrangement joins TRBV7-8 to TRBJ1-5; D gene ambiguous. The V end was cut by 5 bases, the J end by 6 bases, with 17 bases between. From germline, CDR1 is SGHVS and CDR2 FQNEAQ. CDR3 size: 15 residues. CDR3 DNA sequence: TGTGCCAGCAGCCCCACCTTTAGCCCCGGTCAGCCCCAGCATTTT. This encodes CASSPTFSPGQPQHF.

This clone was counted between two and nine times. This rearrangement joins TRBV30 to TRBJ1-2; TRBD1 might be the D (6 bases). The V gene's germline CDR1 is GTSNPN and CDR2 SVGIG (reference sequence). The CDR3 covers 15 residues. V was clipped by 2 bases and J by 8 bases, with 21 bases between them. For the CDR3, the DNA is TGTGCCTGGAGTCCCCTCCGGGGCGGAACAGGGGGCTACACCTTC. Translated, it gives CAWSPLRGGTGGYTF. Together with reference TRBV30 and TRBJ1-2, the CDR3 gives the full variable domain: SQTIHQWPATLVQPVGSPLSLECTVEGTSNPNLYWYRQAAGRGLQLLFYSVGIGQISSEVPQNLSASRPQDRQFILSSKKLLLSDSGFYLCAWSPLRGGTGGYTFGSGTRLTVV.